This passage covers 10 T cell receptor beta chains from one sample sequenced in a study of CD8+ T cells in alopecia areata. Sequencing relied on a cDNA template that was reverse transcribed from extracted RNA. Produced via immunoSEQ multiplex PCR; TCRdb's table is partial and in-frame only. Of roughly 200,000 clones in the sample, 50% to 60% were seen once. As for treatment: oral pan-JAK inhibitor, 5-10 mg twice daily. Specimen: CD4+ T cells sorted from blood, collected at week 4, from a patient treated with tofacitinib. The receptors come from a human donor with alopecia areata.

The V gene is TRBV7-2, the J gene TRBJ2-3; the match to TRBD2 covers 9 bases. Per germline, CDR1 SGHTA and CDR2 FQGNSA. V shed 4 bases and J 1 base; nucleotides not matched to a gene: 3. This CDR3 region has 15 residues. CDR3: CASSSQRGGTDTQYF. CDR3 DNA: TGTGCCAGCAGCTCCCAGCGGGGGGGCACAGATACGCAGTATTTT.

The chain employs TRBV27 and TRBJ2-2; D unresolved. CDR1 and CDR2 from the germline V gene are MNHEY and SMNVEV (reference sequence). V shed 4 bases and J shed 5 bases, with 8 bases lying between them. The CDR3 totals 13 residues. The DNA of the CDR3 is TGTGCCAGCAGTTATCGGGCGACCGGGGAGCTGTTTTTT. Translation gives CASSYRATGELFF.

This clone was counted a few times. The CDR3 sequence is CAWSGQGNTEAFF. In DNA form, the CDR3 reads TGTGCCTGGAGTGGACAGGGGAACACTGAAGCTTTCTTT. The rearrangement uses TRBV30 and TRBJ1-1, with 7 bases matching TRBD1. The CDR3 has 13 residues. Germline V gives CDR1 GTSNPN, CDR2 SVGIG (reference sequence). V dropped 1 base and J dropped 1; count of bases not matched to a gene: 0.

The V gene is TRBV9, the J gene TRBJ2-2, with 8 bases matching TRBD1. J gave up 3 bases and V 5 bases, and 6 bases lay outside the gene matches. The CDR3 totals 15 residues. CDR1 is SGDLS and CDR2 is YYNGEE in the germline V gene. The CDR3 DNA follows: TGTGCCAGCAGAGCAGGGGGCCAAGACACCGGGGAGCTGTTTTTT. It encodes CASRAGGQDTGELFF.

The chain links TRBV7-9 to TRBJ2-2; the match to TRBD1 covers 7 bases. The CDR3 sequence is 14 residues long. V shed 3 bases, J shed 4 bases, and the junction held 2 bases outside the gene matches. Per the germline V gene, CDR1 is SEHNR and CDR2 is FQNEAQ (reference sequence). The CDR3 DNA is TGTGCCAGCAGCTTGGACAGGCTCACCGGGGAGCTGTTTTTT. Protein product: CASSLDRLTGELFF.

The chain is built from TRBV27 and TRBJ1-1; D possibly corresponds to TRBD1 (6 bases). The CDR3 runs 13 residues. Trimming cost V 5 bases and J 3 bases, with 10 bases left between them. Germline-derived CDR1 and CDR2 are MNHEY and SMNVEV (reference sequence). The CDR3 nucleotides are TGTGCCAGCAGTCTGACAGGCTACACTGAAGCTTTCTTT. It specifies CASSLTGYTEAFF.

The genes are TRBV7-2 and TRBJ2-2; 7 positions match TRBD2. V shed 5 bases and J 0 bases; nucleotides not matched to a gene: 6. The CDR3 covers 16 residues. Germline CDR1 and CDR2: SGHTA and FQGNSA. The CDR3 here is CASSLLGGANTGELFF. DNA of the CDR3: TGTGCCAGCAGCCTCCTTGGGGGGGCGAACACCGGGGAGCTGTTTTTT.

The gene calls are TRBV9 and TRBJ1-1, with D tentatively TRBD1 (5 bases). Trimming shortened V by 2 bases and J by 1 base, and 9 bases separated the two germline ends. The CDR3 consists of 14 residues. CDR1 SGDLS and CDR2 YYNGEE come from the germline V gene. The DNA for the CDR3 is TGTGCCAGCAGCGTCTCCGGGGCGAACACTGAAGCTTTCTTT. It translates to CASSVSGANTEAFF.

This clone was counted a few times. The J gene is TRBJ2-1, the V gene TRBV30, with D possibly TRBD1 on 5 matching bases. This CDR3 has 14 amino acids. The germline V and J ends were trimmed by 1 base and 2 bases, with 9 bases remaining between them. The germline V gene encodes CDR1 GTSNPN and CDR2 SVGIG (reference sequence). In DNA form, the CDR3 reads TGTGCCTGGAGTGCCAGACAGCCCTACAATGAGCAGTTCTTC. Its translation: CAWSARQPYNEQFF.

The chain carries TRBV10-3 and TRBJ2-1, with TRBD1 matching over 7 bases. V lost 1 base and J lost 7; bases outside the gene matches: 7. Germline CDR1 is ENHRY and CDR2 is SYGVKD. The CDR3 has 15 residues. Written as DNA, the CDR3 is TGTGCCATCAGTGAGTTAGGGGGCGAGTGGAATGAGCAGTTCTTC. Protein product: CAISELGGEWNEQFF.